Below are 14 T cell receptor beta chains sequenced from a single sample in a study of T cell responses to AZD1222 COVID-19 vaccine (dated by TCRdb to the early 2020s). Explained via the paper, the time point label denotes: baseline before first vaccination. Libraries were built with the immunoSEQ multiplex PCR assay. TCRdb took this table from immuneACCESS and kept in-frame rearrangements with V and J called. Such tables lack part of the clones; where checked against another copy, unresolved V genes explain under half of the gap, and the rest is unexplained. The sample has some 86,000 clones on record, 70% to 80% of them singletons. Roughly 21% of the sample is held by the ten biggest clonotypes. The sequencing here drew on peripheral blood, taken on day 0 of AZD1222 vaccination. These receptors all stem from an adult in good health.

The CDR3 bases are TGTGCCAGCAGTTGGGGGGATTCGAACACTGAAGCTTTCTTT. Protein product: CASSWGDSNTEAFF. V and J are TRBV27 and TRBJ1-1; possible D gene TRBD1, 5 bases. From germline, CDR1 is MNHEY and CDR2 SMNVEV (reference sequence). The CDR3 spans 14 residues. The V end lost 4 bases, the J end lost 1 base, and 10 bases lay between the germline ends.

The gene calls are TRBV27 and TRBJ2-6; D gene uncertain. V gave up 1 base and J gave up 2 bases, with 3 bases separating them. The germline V gene encodes CDR1 MNHEY and CDR2 SMNVEV (reference sequence). The length of the CDR3 is 14 residues. CDR3: CASSLFAGANVLTF. Here the CDR3 DNA reads TGTGCCAGCAGTTTATTTGCTGGGGCCAACGTCCTGACTTTC. Filled out from reference TRBV27 and TRBJ2-6, the complete variable domain reads EAQVTQNPRYLITVTGKKLTVTCSQNMNHEYMSWYRQDPGLGLRQIYYSMNVEVTDKGDVPEGYKVSRKEKRNFPLILESPSPNQTSLYFCASSLFAGANVLTFGAGSRLTVL.

The chain has TRBV11-2 and TRBJ2-5; a weak D match, TRBD1 (6 bases). The germline V gene encodes CDR1 SGHAT and CDR2 FQNNGV. V shed 5 bases and J shed 0 bases, with 13 bases lying between them. CDR3 length: 15 amino acids. CDR3: CASSPTRTDQETQYF. The CDR3 DNA sequence: TGTGCCAGCAGCCCTACCCGGACAGACCAAGAGACCCAGTACTTC.

The chain recombines TRBV10-3 with TRBJ1-1; D call uncertain. The length of the CDR3 is 11 residues. CDR1 ENHRY and CDR2 SYGVKD come from the germline V gene. V was trimmed by 6 bases and J by 5 bases, leaving 7 bases between them. This CDR3 reads CAIRSGTEAFF. The CDR3 bases are TGTGCCATCAGGAGCGGGACTGAAGCTTTCTTT.

J is TRBJ1-2 and V is TRBV28; possible D gene TRBD1, 5 bases. The V and J ends lost 6 bases and 6 bases respectively, with 11 bases between them. Germline lookup yields CDR1 MDHEN and CDR2 SYDVKM. The CDR3 spans 12 residues. The DNA of the CDR3 is TGTGCCAGCAGCCCAAGCAGGGATGGCTACACCTTC. Encoded protein: CASSPSRDGYTF.

The chain recombines TRBV6-5 with TRBJ1-6; D gene uncertain. The germline V gene encodes CDR1 MNHEY and CDR2 SVGAGI. Trimming took 0 bases from V and 8 from J, leaving 8 bases between them. This CDR3 comprises 14 residues. CDR3 DNA sequence: TGTGCCAGCAGTTACTCCCCAGTGGATTCACCCCTCCACTTT. As protein: CASSYSPVDSPLHF.

The CDR3: CASSGDRRKGEAFF. CDR3 DNA sequence: TGTGCCAGCAGCGGGGACCGAAGGAAGGGTGAAGCTTTCTTT. The gene calls are TRBV21-1 and TRBJ1-1. TRBV21-1 is deemed a pseudogene. This CDR3 region has 14 residues.

The chain recombines TRBV5-6 with TRBJ2-6; no definite D call. The CDR3 loop spans 15 amino acids. CDR1 SGHDT and CDR2 YYEEEE come from the germline V gene. The germline V and J ends were trimmed by 4 bases and 0 bases, with 8 bases remaining between them. CDR3 protein: CASSPTPSGANVLTF. The CDR3 region has the DNA TGTGCCAGCAGCCCGACCCCCTCTGGGGCCAACGTCCTGACTTTC.

The chain has TRBV6-5 and TRBJ2-1, with 7 bases lining up with TRBD2. V shed 8 bases and J 10 bases; nucleotides not matched to a gene: 14. In germline, CDR1 is MNHEY, CDR2 SVGAGI. This CDR3 is 14 amino acids long. In DNA form, the CDR3 reads TGTGCCAGCGCCTCTTCGGGACTAATACAAGAGCAGTTCTTC. Translation: CASASSGLIQEQFF.

CDR3 nucleotide sequence: TGTGCCAGCAGCTCGCCGCGGGGACAGGGGGACAATGAGCAGTTCTTC. It translates to CASSSPRGQGDNEQFF. The chain employs TRBV7-9 and TRBJ2-1; 11 nucleotides line up with TRBD1. V lost 4 bases to trimming and J lost 5 bases; unmatched junction nucleotides: 7. CDR3 length equals 16 residues. Germline-derived CDR1 and CDR2 are SEHNR and FQNEAQ (reference sequence).

The V call is TRBV7-2, the J call TRBJ2-3, with 8 bases that match TRBD2. The CDR3 totals 16 residues. The germline gives CDR1 SGHTA, CDR2 FQGNSA. The V segment lost 0 bases and the J segment 4 bases; nucleotides outside the gene matches: 6. CDR3 region: CASSLARAGAADTQYF. CDR3 bases: TGTGCCAGCAGCTTAGCTAGAGCGGGAGCTGCAGATACGCAGTATTTT.

The chain recombines TRBV21-1 with TRBJ2-7; TRBD2, as called in the table, went unchecked against the DNA. TRBV21-1 is termed a pseudogene. The CDR3 is 12 amino acids. DNA of the CDR3: TGTGCCAGCACCACCCGGGGATACGAGCAGTACTTC. It translates to CASTTRGYEQYF.

The V and J genes are TRBV9 and TRBJ1-5; 7 bases fit TRBD1. V trimming: 5 bases; J trimming: 10 bases; junction bases outside the gene matches: 9. The CDR3 contains 13 residues. The germline gives CDR1 SGDLS, CDR2 YYNGEE. This CDR3 reads CASSRDRAFPQHF. As DNA, the CDR3 is TGTGCCAGCAGTCGTGACAGGGCTTTTCCCCAGCATTTT.

The genes are TRBV5-3 and TRBJ1-2, with D possibly TRBD1 on 5 matching bases. TRBV5-3 is noted as an ORF with a role that remains uncertain. There are 12 residues in the CDR3. The ends were cut back, 4 bases at V and 7 bases at J, with 11 bases in the middle. CDR3 sequence (DNA): TGTGCCAGAAGCAAGGGACTTCCTGGCTACACCTTC. Translating gives CARSKGLPGYTF.